The next 16 T cell receptor beta chains were all read from a single sample in a study of T cell responses to AZD1222 COVID-19 vaccine. This table comes from immunoSEQ multiplex PCR, and its TCRdb copy is limited to in-frame clones, with some not included. In the table there are about 150,000 clones, 80% to 90% of which are singletons. Specimen: peripheral blood, collected on day 0 of MenACWY control vaccination. Source of these receptors: an adult in good health.

This chain uses TRBV3-1 (or the pseudogene TRBV3-2) with TRBJ2-1; 7 nucleotides line up with TRBD2. Trimming cost V 3 bases and J 7 bases; bases outside gene matches: 9. This CDR3 has 15 residues. The germline CDR1 and CDR2 sequences are LGHDT and YNNKEL (reference sequence). Written as DNA, the CDR3 is TGTGCCAGCAGCCAGGGGAGGGGCCCCGGAAATGAGCAGTTCTTC. Its protein is CASSQGRGPGNEQFF.

The chain is built from TRBV13 and TRBJ2-1; no clear D. CDR3 length equals 14 residues. Per germline, CDR1 PRHDT and CDR2 FYEKMQ (reference sequence). V lost 5 bases and J lost 3, with 11 bases in between. CDR3: CASSGAGFYNEQFF. CDR3 DNA: TGTGCCAGCAGCGGCGCCGGGTTCTACAATGAGCAGTTCTTC.

The gene calls are TRBV7-8 and TRBJ2-2; the match to TRBD1 covers 7 bases. V was clipped by 5 bases and J by 2 bases; unmatched bases: 5. Germline CDR1 reads SGHVS; CDR2 reads FQNEAQ. CDR3 length: 15 residues. CDR3 amino acids: CASSLRQGNTGELFF. In DNA, the CDR3 is TGTGCCAGCAGCCTCAGACAGGGAAACACCGGGGAGCTGTTTTTT.

This rearrangement joins TRBV12-3 or TRBV12-4 to TRBJ1-5; D gene uncertain. Trimming removed 5 bases from V and 4 bases from J, with 6 bases in between. The length of the CDR3 is 12 residues. CDR3 nucleotides: TGTGCCAGCAGTCCCGAAAATCAGCCCCAGCATTTT. Protein: CASSPENQPQHF.

The chain recombines TRBV27 with TRBJ1-6; D gene uncertain. The CDR3 length is 15 residues. CDR1 is MNHEY and CDR2 is SMNVEV in the germline V gene (reference sequence). V was trimmed by 5 bases and J by 6 bases, leaving 14 bases between them. The CDR3 is CASSPTGESNSPLHF. The CDR3 nucleotides read TGTGCCAGCAGTCCCACCGGGGAGAGTAATTCACCCCTCCACTTT.

The chain carries TRBV4-1 and TRBJ2-7, with D possibly being TRBD2 (6 bases). The CDR3 has 14 residues. V gave up 2 bases and J gave up 4 bases, with 12 bases separating them. Germline CDR1 is MGHRA and CDR2 is YSYEKL. In DNA form, the CDR3 reads TGCGCCAGCAGCCAAAGACTAGTTGGGTACGAGCAGTACGTC. Residues: CASSQRLVGYEQYV.

The chain employs TRBV20-1 and TRBJ1-6, with D possibly TRBD1 on 5 matching bases. This CDR3 is built from 14 residues. V was pared by 3 bases and J by 7 bases, with 13 bases between. Germline CDR1 reads DFQATT; CDR2 reads SNEGSKA (reference sequence). The CDR3 DNA sequence: TGCAGTGCTAGTCTGCTACAGGAAAATTCACCCCTCCACTTT. The encoded protein is CSASLLQENSPLHF.

The V gene is TRBV9, the J gene TRBJ1-1, with D possibly matching TRBD1 (5 bases). Trimming pared 4 bases from V and 2 bases from J, leaving 15 bases between. This CDR3 is built from 15 residues. CDR1 and CDR2 from the germline V gene are SGDLS and YYNGEE. The CDR3 DNA follows: TGTGCCAGCAGCCCAGAGACAGATCTCAACACTGAAGCTTTCTTT. Translation: CASSPETDLNTEAFF. The full variable domain, rest sourced from reference TRBV9 and TRBJ1-1, is DSGVTQTPKHLITATGQRVTLRCSPRSGDLSVYWYQQSLDQGLQFLIQYYNGEERAKGNILERFSAQQFPDLHSELNLSSLELGDSALYFCASSPETDLNTEAFFGQGTRLTVV.

V and J are TRBV6-2 or TRBV6-3 and TRBJ2-1; TRBD1 is a possible D gene (6 bases). Trimming removed 5 bases at V and 7 bases at J, with 12 bases between. Germline lookup yields CDR1 MNHEY and CDR2 SVGEGT. The CDR3 has 13 amino acids. The CDR3 reads CASSGGWLNEQFF. CDR3 in DNA: TGTGCCAGCAGTGGGGGCTGGCTAAATGAGCAGTTCTTC.

The CDR3 nucleotides are TGTGCCAGCAGCCAAACTCCTGGAAACACCATATATTTT. This codes for CASSQTPGNTIYF. This sequence joins TRBV6-4 and TRBJ1-3; no clear D gene. Germline values: CDR1 MRHNA, CDR2 SNTAGT. The CDR3 has 13 amino acids. The V and J ends lost 6 bases and 2 bases respectively, with 8 bases between them.

The chain combines TRBV6-5 with TRBJ1-2; 7 bases fit TRBD1. Unmatched junction bases numbered 8, after V lost 2 bases and J lost 8 bases. This CDR3 has 14 amino acids. Germline values: CDR1 MNHEY, CDR2 SVGAGI. The CDR3 DNA reads as TGTGCCAGCAGTTACACTGGGACAGAACGGGGCTACACCTTC. Its translation is CASSYTGTERGYTF.

V usage is TRBV7-2 and J usage is TRBJ2-1, with a weak D call TRBD2 (5 bases). CDR1 is SGHTA and CDR2 is FQGNSA in the germline V gene. The V and J ends lost 2 bases and 6 bases respectively, with 11 bases between them. CDR3 length equals 14 residues. The CDR3 reads CASSLNPGGNEQFF. CDR3 bases: TGTGCCAGCAGCTTAAACCCAGGAGGCAATGAGCAGTTCTTC. Complete variable domain (other parts from reference TRBV7-2 and TRBJ2-1): GAGVSQSPSNKVTEKGKDVELRCDPISGHTALYWYRQSLGQGLEFLIYFQGNSAPDKSGLPSDRFSAERTGGSVSTLTIQRTQQEDSAVYLCASSLNPGGNEQFFGPGTRLTVL.

This clone was observed once. This rearrangement joins TRBV7-6 to TRBJ2-4; the D gene is possibly TRBD1 (6 bases). The V end was cut by 5 bases, the J end by 3 bases, with 17 bases between. This CDR3 spans 16 amino acids. Looked up from germline, CDR1 is SGHVS and CDR2 is FNYEAQ. CDR3 nucleotide sequence: TGTGCCAGCAGCCTAACTACAGGGTTCGGCAAAAACATTCAGTACTTC. Its protein is CASSLTTGFGKNIQYF.

The J gene is TRBJ1-2, the V gene TRBV6-5; D unresolved. Germline V gene lookup returns CDR1 MNHEY and CDR2 SVGAGI. Trimming removed 0 bases from V and 0 bases from J, with 5 bases in between. The CDR3 has 14 residues. CDR3 DNA: TGTGCCAGCAGTTACTCGTACTCTAACTATGGCTACACCTTC. This gives the protein CASSYSYSNYGYTF.

The V and J genes are TRBV29-1 and TRBJ2-7; D is perhaps TRBD1 (5 bases). The ends were cut back, 3 bases at V and 0 bases at J, with 12 bases in the middle. Germline V CDR1 and CDR2: SQVTM, ANQGSEA. The length of the CDR3 is 14 residues. DNA for the CDR3: TGCAGCGTTGACGCACAGGCTAGCTCCTACGAGCAGTACGTC. Protein product: CSVDAQASSYEQYV.

This chain links TRBV28 with TRBJ2-1; TRBD2 agrees at 9 bases. This CDR3 spans 14 amino acids. J lost 7 bases, V lost 2 bases, and 3 bases had no gene match. The germline gives CDR1 MDHEN, CDR2 SYDVKM. CDR3 in amino acids: CASSLAGGLNEQFF. The DNA of the CDR3 is TGTGCCAGCAGTTTAGCGGGGGGGTTAAATGAGCAGTTCTTC.